These T cell receptor beta chains were read from a single sample in a study of graft-versus-host responses after intestinal transplantation. Repertoires were generated with immunoSEQ multiplex PCR, while TCRdb's copy carries only in-frame clones and drops some. The sample has approximately 70,000 clones; roughly 90% are singletons. The sample in question was bone marrow, obtained 700 to 850 days after intestinal transplantation. Source of these receptors: a human patient who received an intestinal transplant, so some T cells may come from the graft donor. Both conserved end residues are part of each CDR3. The order of the fields is clone size, CDR3 length, V gene, D gene, J gene, CDR3 protein, CDR3 DNA. The D gene is left open where the match is weak. Clone sizes are given selectively: once, few, many, or a class where the clone is expanded.

>.|16|TRBV4-1|TRBD2|TRBJ2-7
CASSQISSGRPYEQYF
TGCGCCAGCAGCCAGATATCTAGCGGGAGGCCGTACGAGCAGTACTTC
>once|18|TRBV7-9|.|TRBJ2-2
CASSSEKQTTKNTGELFF
TGTGCCAGCAGCTCAGAGAAACAGACTACTAAGAACACCGGGGAGCTGTTTTTT
>.|13|TRBV19|.|TRBJ1-2
CASSTDSLGGYTF
TGTGCCAGTAGTACGGACAGCCTTGGGGGCTACACCTTC
>.|14|TRBV11-2|.|TRBJ2-7
CASSLDTTGYEQYF
TGTGCCAGCAGCTTAGATACTACCGGATACGAGCAGTACTTC
>.|17|TRBV29-1|.|TRBJ2-1
CSVGLENIGSWYNEQFF
TGCAGCGTCGGACTCGAAAATATTGGGTCGTGGTACAATGAGCAGTTCTTC
>.|15|TRBV7-3|TRBD2|TRBJ2-2
CASKTGLAGGGELFF
TGTGCCAGCAAAACGGGACTAGCGGGGGGCGGGGAGCTGTTTTTT
>few|12|TRBV7-9|.|TRBJ1-5
CASSLAFQPQHF
TGTGCCAGCAGCTTAGCGTTTCAGCCCCAGCATTTT
>.|13|TRBV11-3|.|TRBJ2-5
CASSLDQTETQYF
TGTGCCAGCAGCTTAGACCAGACGGAGACCCAGTACTTC
>.|14|TRBV6-5|TRBD1|TRBJ1-1
CASEKQGANTEAFF
TGTGCCAGTGAGAAACAGGGGGCCAACACTGAAGCTTTCTTT
>.|14|TRBV7-2|.|TRBJ2-3
CASSLVGGADTQYF
TGTGCCAGCAGCTTAGTTGGAGGGGCGGATACGCAGTATTTT
>once|14|TRBV2|.|TRBJ1-2
CASAPRGGANGYTF
TGTGCCAGCGCGCCTCGTGGGGGCGCGAATGGCTACACCTTC
>once|12|TRBV4-2|.|TRBJ1-2
CASSQDRYGYTF
TGTGCCAGCAGCCAAGACCGCTATGGCTACACCTTC
>.|16|TRBV25-1|TRBD1|TRBJ2-2
CASSLTGGSNTGELFF
TGTGCCAGCAGCCTAACAGGGGGTTCGAACACCGGGGAGCTGTTTTTT
>.|16|TRBV18|.|TRBJ1-1
CASSPPNGRGNTEAFF
TGTGCCAGCTCACCTCCAAACGGGAGGGGCAACACTGAAGCTTTCTTT
>.|15|TRBV25-1|.|TRBJ2-3
CASSDLGNFLDTQYF
TGTGCCAGCAGTGATCTGGGGAATTTCTTGGATACGCAGTATTTT
>.|11|TRBV30|.|TRBJ1-1
CAWSVNTEAFF
TGTGCCTGGAGTGTAAACACTGAAGCTTTCTTT
>.|12|TRBV5-4|.|TRBJ2-3
CASSYESDTQYF
TGTGCCAGCAGCTACGAGAGCGATACGCAGTATTTT
>.|16|TRBV11-3|.|TRBJ1-2
CASSLEVGLPNYGYTF
TGTGCCAGCAGCTTAGAAGTCGGCCTTCCTAACTATGGCTACACCTTC
>.|19|TRBV11-2|TRBD2|TRBJ2-1
CASSLDFGWAREGYNEQFF
TGTGCCAGCAGCTTAGATTTTGGATGGGCGCGGGAGGGCTACAATGAGCAGTTCTTC
>once|11|TRBV2|.|TRBJ2-1
CASSPGTVGFF
TGTGCCAGCAGCCCGGGAACTGTGGGATTCTTC
>few|14|TRBV14|.|TRBJ1-2
CASSQAIPDYGYTF
TGTGCCAGCAGCCAAGCCATCCCAGACTATGGCTACACCTTC
>.|14|TRBV30|.|TRBJ1-6
CAWIPPGANSPLHF
TGTGCCTGGATCCCACCGGGAGCCAATTCACCCCTCCACTTT
>.|15|TRBV5-5|.|TRBJ1-5
CASSLASETIRPQHF
TGTGCCAGCAGCTTGGCCAGTGAAACCATTCGGCCCCAGCATTTT
>.|15|TRBV4-1|TRBD1|TRBJ1-1
CASSRLAGGWAEAFF
TGCGCCAGCAGCCGGCTTGCAGGGGGGTGGGCTGAAGCTTTCTTT
>.|15|TRBV27|TRBD2|TRBJ2-7
CASSLGTSGAYEQYF
TGTGCCAGCAGTTTAGGGACTAGCGGGGCCTACGAGCAGTACTTC
>.|15|TRBV4-1|TRBD2|TRBJ2-1
CASSHGPGLVDEQFF
TGCGCCAGCAGCCACGGACCGGGACTAGTCGATGAGCAGTTCTTC
>.|14|TRBV6-5|.|TRBJ2-7
CASRPGLPSYEQYF
TGTGCCAGCAGACCGGGGCTTCCATCCTACGAGCAGTACTTC
>.|15|TRBV7-2|.|TRBJ1-4
CASSMWTGQNEKLFF
TGTGCCAGCAGCATGTGGACGGGGCAGAATGAAAAACTGTTTTTT
>.|13|TRBV5-1|TRBD1|TRBJ2-5
CASTPAGGETQYF
TGCGCCAGCACCCCCGCAGGGGGCGAGACCCAGTACTTC
>.|13|TRBV6-6|.|TRBJ2-1
CASSSSSYNEQFF
TGTGCCAGCAGTAGCAGCTCCTACAATGAGCAGTTCTTC
>.|14|TRBV9|.|TRBJ1-2
CASSDLDGPYGYTF
TGTGCCAGCAGCGATCTGGACGGCCCGTATGGCTACACCTTC
>.|14|TRBV4-1|TRBD2|TRBJ2-7
CASSPPWTRDEQYF
TGCGCCAGCAGCCCGCCCTGGACTAGGGACGAGCAGTACTTC
>.|16|TRBV2|TRBD1|TRBJ1-5
CASTEKGGAGGTTQHF
TGTGCCAGCACCGAAAAGGGGGGGGCAGGGGGGACCACCCAGCATTTT
>.|16|TRBV6-1|TRBD2|TRBJ2-4
CASSELAGGPKNIQYF
TGTGCCAGCAGTGAACTAGCGGGAGGGCCCAAAAACATTCAGTACTTC
>.|15|TRBV6-5|TRBD1|TRBJ2-7
CASSYSIGTEYEQYF
TGTGCCAGCAGTTACTCGATCGGGACAGAGTACGAGCAGTACTTC
>.|13|TRBV5-1|.|TRBJ2-2
CASSLPDTGELFF
TGCGCCAGCAGCTTGCCCGACACCGGGGAGCTGTTTTTT
>.|15|TRBV4-1|.|TRBJ1-1
CASSQGFLENTEAFF
.
>.|16|TRBV11-2|.|TRBJ1-2
CASSLDSGRHNYGYTF
TGTGCCAGCAGCTTAGACTCGGGCAGACATAACTATGGCTACACCTTC
>.|14|TRBV11-1|.|TRBJ2-5
CASSRGRNKETQYF
TGTGCCAGCAGCCGGGGTAGGAATAAAGAGACCCAGTACTTC
>once|14|TRBV7-3|.|TRBJ2-1
CASSGGGLRDEQFF
TGTGCCAGCAGTGGGGGTGGTCTCAGGGATGAGCAGTTCTTC
>.|16|TRBV4-1|TRBD1|TRBJ2-2
CASSQGQGPNTGELFF
TGCGCCAGCAGCCAAGGACAGGGACCGAACACCGGGGAGCTGTTTTTT
>once|16|TRBV11-2|.|TRBJ1-1
CASSLIRTDWGTEAFF
TGTGCCAGCAGCTTAATCCGGACAGACTGGGGCACTGAAGCTTTCTTT
>.|14|TRBV10-2|.|TRBJ2-3
CASSDTGLLDTQYF
TGCGCCAGCAGTGATACGGGATTGTTGGATACGCAGTATTTT
>.|16|TRBV6-5|.|TRBJ2-5
CASSYGGAQGRETQYF
TGTGCCAGCAGTTACGGAGGGGCACAGGGCAGAGAGACCCAGTACTTC
>.|16|TRBV4-2|.|TRBJ1-6
CASSLLDPTPDSPLHF
TGTGCCAGCAGCCTTTTGGACCCGACGCCGGATTCACCCCTCCACTTT
>.|18|TRBV14|.|TRBJ1-5
CASSQERGSLYSNQPQHF
TGTGCCAGCAGCCAAGAGAGGGGGTCCCTCTATAGCAATCAGCCCCAGCATTTT
>.|13|TRBV19|.|TRBJ2-5
CASSVAYQETQYF
TGTGCCAGTAGTGTCGCTTACCAAGAGACCCAGTACTTC
>.|14|TRBV7-2|.|TRBJ2-7
CASSLGGGSYEQYF
TGTGCCAGCAGCTTAGGAGGGGGGAGCTACGAGCAGTACTTC
>.|13|TRBV2|TRBD2|TRBJ2-5
CASCRLAGETQYF
TGTGCCAGCTGTCGGCTAGCGGGAGAGACCCAGTACTTC
>once|14|TRBV9|TRBD2|TRBJ2-1
CASSLLAGGNEQFF
TGTGCCAGCAGCCTTCTTGCGGGAGGGAATGAGCAGTTCTTC
>.|12|TRBV10-1|.|TRBJ2-3
CASSPSTDTQYF
TGCGCCAGCAGCCCCAGCACAGATACGCAGTATTTT
>.|15|TRBV18|TRBD1|TRBJ1-2
CASSPRTGDNYGYTF
TGTGCCAGCTCCCCTAGGACAGGGGATAACTATGGCTACACCTTC
>once|13|TRBV7-2|TRBD2|TRBJ2-1
CASSFPREVEQFF
TGTGCCAGCAGCTTCCCCCGGGAGGTTGAGCAGTTCTTC
>.|14|TRBV5-6|.|TRBJ2-7
CASSMRDHEDEQYF
TGTGCCAGCAGCATGAGGGACCATGAGGACGAGCAGTACTTC
>.|19|TRBV18|.|TRBJ1-1
CASSTPIIVKESLNTEAFF
TGTGCCAGCTCTACACCGATAATCGTGAAGGAATCCCTGAACACTGAAGCTTTCTTT